This is a list of T cell receptor beta chains from one sample in a study of blood T cell repertoires in COVID-19. The assay was immunoSEQ multiplex PCR, and TCRdb's table has in-frame clones only and misses some. The sample lists 20,000 or so clones, 86% seen once, with around 10% in the top ten. The sequenced material came from peripheral blood. Every receptor here comes from a woman older than 75 with active or convalescent COVID-19. The CDR3 runs from the conserved cysteine through the conserved F or W. The D gene is left open where the match is weak. Only part of the rows carry a size: once, few, many, or a class if the clone is expanded.

J | size | D | V | CDR3 | DNA
TRBJ2-5 | . | TRBD2 | TRBV18 | CASSRMASGSQETQYF | TGTGCCAGCTCGCGAATGGCTAGCGGGAGTCAAGAGACCCAGTACTTC
TRBJ2-5 | . | TRBD1 | TRBV5-4 | CASARDRGEETQYF | TGTGCCAGCGCCCGGGACAGGGGGGAAGAGACCCAGTACTTC
TRBJ2-1 | . | TRBD2 | TRBV7-9 | CASSFQLAGGNEQFF | TGTGCCAGCAGTTTCCAACTAGCGGGAGGCAATGAGCAGTTCTTC
TRBJ1-6 | . | . | TRBV5-8 | CASSLGERGLTPLHF | TGTGCCAGCAGCTTGGGGGAAAGGGGCTTAACACCCCTCCACTTT
TRBJ1-2 | . | . | TRBV7-2 | CASSLVRRGAVYGYTF | TGTGCCAGCAGCTTAGTTCGGCGGGGGGCAGTTTATGGCTACACCTTC
TRBJ1-6 | few | . | TRBV6-6 | CASVSSSYNSPLHF | TGTGCCAGCGTCTCGAGCTCCTATAATTCACCCCTCCACTTT
TRBJ1-2 | once | TRBD1 | TRBV6-2/TRBV6-3 | CASSTTGTGYGYTF | TGTGCCAGCAGCACGACAGGGACGGGCTATGGCTACACCTTC
TRBJ2-7 | . | TRBD2 | TRBV18 | CASSFAAGLAKLPYEQYF | TGTGCCAGCTCATTTGCAGCGGGACTCGCAAAACTTCCCTACGAGCAGTACTTC
TRBJ2-7 | . | . | TRBV7-2 | CASSLLSWGTVAYEQYF | TGTGCCAGCAGCTTATTGTCATGGGGGACTGTGGCCTACGAGCAGTACTTC
TRBJ1-2 | . | TRBD1 | TRBV11-3 | CASSLTGTGTYGYTF | TGTGCCAGCAGCCTGACCGGGACAGGGACCTATGGCTACACCTTC
TRBJ2-7 | . | . | TRBV21-1 | CASSNLMDRWGRYEQYF | TGTGCCAGCAGCAATCTCATGGACAGGTGGGGAAGGTACGAGCAGTACTTC
TRBJ1-6 | once | . | TRBV27 | CASNPGRNNSPLHF | TGTGCCAGCAATCCGGGAAGGAATAATTCACCCCTCCACTTT
TRBJ1-3 | . | . | TRBV5-8 | CASSLRGGNTIYF | TGTGCCAGCAGCCTGAGAGGGGGAAACACCATATATTTT
TRBJ2-7 | . | . | TRBV6-2/TRBV6-3 | CASSTQAPYYEQYF | TGTGCCAGCAGTACCCAGGCACCATACTACGAGCAGTACTTC
TRBJ2-5 | . | . | TRBV5-1 | CASSVRVETQYF | TGCGCCAGCAGCGTCCGGGTAGAGACCCAGTACTTC
TRBJ1-2 | . | TRBD1 | TRBV4-1 | CASSQEWQGAYGYTF | TGCGCCAGCAGCCAAGAGTGGCAGGGGGCTTATGGCTACACCTTC
TRBJ2-3 | . | TRBD1 | TRBV19 | CASSRQGVYSTDTQYF | TGTGCCAGTAGTAGACAGGGAGTTTACAGCACAGATACGCAGTATTTT
TRBJ2-7 | . | TRBD2 | TRBV6-5 | CASSRLAGGYEQYF | TGTGCCAGCAGTCGACTAGCGGGAGGCTACGAGCAGTACTTC
TRBJ2-5 | . | . | TRBV19 | CASSTLGAQETQYF | TGTGCCAGTAGTACCCTGGGGGCACAAGAGACCCAGTACTTC
TRBJ1-6 | . | . | TRBV4-1 | CASSQVPRVDNSPLHF | TGCGCCAGCAGCCAGGTTCCCCGAGTAGATAATTCACCCCTCCACTTT
TRBJ2-3 | . | . | TRBV28 | CASSRSGGTDTQYF | TGTGCCAGCAGTCGGTCAGGAGGAACAGATACGCAGTATTTT
TRBJ2-5 | once | TRBD1 | TRBV5-1 | CASSGQGAGKTQYF | TGCGCCAGCAGCGGACAGGGGGCAGGGAAGACCCAGTACTTC
TRBJ2-7 | . | . | TRBV6-5 | CASRARGEPPYEQYF | TGTGCCAGCAGGGCCAGGGGGGAGCCTCCTTACGAGCAGTACTTC